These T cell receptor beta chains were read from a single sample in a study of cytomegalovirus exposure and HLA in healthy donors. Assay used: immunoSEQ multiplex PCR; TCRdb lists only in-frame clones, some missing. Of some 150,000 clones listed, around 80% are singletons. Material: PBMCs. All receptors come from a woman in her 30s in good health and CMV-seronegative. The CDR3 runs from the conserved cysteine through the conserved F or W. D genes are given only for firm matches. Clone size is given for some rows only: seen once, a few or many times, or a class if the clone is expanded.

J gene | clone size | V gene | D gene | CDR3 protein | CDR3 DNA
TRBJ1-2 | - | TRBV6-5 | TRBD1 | CASSYSIGTGYGYTF | TGTGCCAGCAGTTACTCGATAGGGACAGGTTATGGCTACACCTTC
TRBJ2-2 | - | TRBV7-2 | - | CASSPRQATGELFF | TGTGCCAGCAGCCCCCGACAGGCTACCGGGGAGCTGTTTTTT
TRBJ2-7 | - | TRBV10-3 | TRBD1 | CAISRTGPENEQYF | TGTGCCATCAGCCGGACAGGGCCGGAGAACGAGCAGTACTTC
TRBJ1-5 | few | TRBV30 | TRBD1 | CAWSVGTGGNQPQHF | TGTGCCTGGAGTGTAGGGACAGGGGGCAATCAGCCCCAGCATTTT
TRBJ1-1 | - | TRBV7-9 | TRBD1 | CASKLDRANTEAFF | TGTGCCAGCAAATTAGACAGGGCGAACACTGAAGCTTTCTTT
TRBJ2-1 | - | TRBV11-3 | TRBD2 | CASSSWTSGSYNEQFF | TGTGCCAGCAGCTCGTGGACTAGCGGCTCCTACAATGAGCAGTTCTTC
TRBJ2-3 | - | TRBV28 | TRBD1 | CATARQGDTDTQYF | TGTGCCACCGCGAGACAGGGGGACACAGATACGCAGTATTTT
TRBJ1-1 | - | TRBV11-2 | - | CASSFGGPNTEAFF | TGTGCCAGCAGCTTTGGGGGCCCGAACACTGAAGCTTTCTTT
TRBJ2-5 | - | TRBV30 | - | CAWSVWGGRETQYF | TGTGCCTGGAGTGTATGGGGGGGCCGGGAGACCCAGTACTTC
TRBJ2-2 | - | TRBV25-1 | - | CASSREGVTAWAGELFF | TGTGCCAGCAGTAGAGAAGGGGTAACGGCGTGGGCCGGGGAGCTGTTTTTT
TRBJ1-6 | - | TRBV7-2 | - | CASSFDSSYNSPLHF | TGTGCCAGCAGCTTTGATAGCTCCTATAATTCACCCCTCCACTTT
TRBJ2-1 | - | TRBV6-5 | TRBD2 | CASSSGLAGQFF | TGTGCCAGCAGTTCGGGACTAGCGGGGCAGTTCTTC
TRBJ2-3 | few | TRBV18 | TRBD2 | CASSPRGGTDTQYF | TGTGCCAGCTCACCTCGGGGGGGCACAGATACGCAGTATTTT
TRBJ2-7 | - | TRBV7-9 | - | CSSSFGLSSYEQYF | TGTTCCAGCAGCTTCGGACTTAGCTCCTACGAGCAGTACTTC
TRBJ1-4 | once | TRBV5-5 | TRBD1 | CASSQGQGASNEKLFF | TGTGCCAGCAGCCAGGGACAGGGGGCCTCAAATGAAAAACTGTTTTTT
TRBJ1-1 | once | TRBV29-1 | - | CSVGQAENTEAFF | TGCAGCGTTGGACAGGCGGAGAACACTGAAGCTTTCTTT
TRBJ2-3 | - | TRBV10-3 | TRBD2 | CAIRRSGTSTDTQYF | TGTGCCATCAGAAGGAGCGGGACTAGCACAGATACGCAGTATTTT
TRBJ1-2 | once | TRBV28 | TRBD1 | CAVTGNGYTF | TGTGCCGTGACAGGGAATGGCTACACCTTC
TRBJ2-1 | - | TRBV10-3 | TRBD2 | CAISAGTSGREQFF | TGTGCCATCAGTGCGGGGACTAGCGGCCGGGAGCAGTTCTTC
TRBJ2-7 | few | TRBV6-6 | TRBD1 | CASSYAGQGGEQYF | TGTGCCAGCAGTTACGCAGGACAGGGTGGCGAGCAGTACTTC
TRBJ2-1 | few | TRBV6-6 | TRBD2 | CASSYPSGTNEQFF | TGTGCCAGCAGTTACCCTAGCGGGACCAATGAGCAGTTCTTC
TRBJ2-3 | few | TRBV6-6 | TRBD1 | CASSRQGADTQYF | TGTGCCAGCAGCCGACAGGGGGCAGATACGCAGTATTTT
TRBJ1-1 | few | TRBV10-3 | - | CAISVSLNTEAFF | TGTGCCATCAGTGTCTCTTTGAACACTGAAGCTTTCTTT
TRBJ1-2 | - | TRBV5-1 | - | CASAWGGDDYGYTF | TGCGCCAGCGCATGGGGGGGGGATGACTATGGCTACACCTTC
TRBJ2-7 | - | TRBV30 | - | CAWSPGRSYEQYF | TGTGCCTGGAGCCCAGGTAGGTCCTACGAGCAGTACTTC
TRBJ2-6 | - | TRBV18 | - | CASSPRLSGANVLTF | TGTGCCAGCTCACCACGTCTCTCTGGGGCCAACGTCCTGACTTTC
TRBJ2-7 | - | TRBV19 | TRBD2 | CASSQMVDVLGGSSYEQYF | TGTGCCAGTAGCCAAATGGTGGACGTCCTGGGGGGGAGCTCCTACGAGCAGTACTTC
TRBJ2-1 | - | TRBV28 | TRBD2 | CASSSGAGGSYNEQFF | TGTGCCAGCAGTTCCGGAGCGGGGGGCTCCTACAATGAGCAGTTCTTC
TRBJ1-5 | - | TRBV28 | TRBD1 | CASSGTGEVQPQHF | TGTGCCAGCTCCGGGACAGGGGAAGTTCAGCCCCAGCATTTT
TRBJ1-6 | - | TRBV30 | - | CAASDFQSFSYNSPLHF | TGTGCCGCGAGCGACTTCCAGTCCTTCTCCTATAATTCACCCCTCCACTTT
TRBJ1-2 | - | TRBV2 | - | CASSEDTTNYGYTF | TGTGCCAGCAGTGAAGACACAACTAACTATGGCTACACCTTC
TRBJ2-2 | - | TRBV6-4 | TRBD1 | CASRGQGGTGELFF | TGTGCCAGCAGAGGACAGGGTGGAACCGGGGAGCTGTTTTTT
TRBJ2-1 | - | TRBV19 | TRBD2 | CASRLQRAGERNEQFF | TGTGCCAGTAGATTGCAACGGGCGGGAGAGCGCAATGAGCAGTTCTTC
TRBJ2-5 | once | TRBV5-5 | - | CASSSRPGETQYF | TGTGCCAGCAGCTCCAGGCCGGGGGAGACCCAGTACTTC
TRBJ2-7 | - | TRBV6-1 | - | CASSEYEATYEQYF | TGTGCCAGCAGTGAATACGAGGCCACCTACGAGCAGTACTTC
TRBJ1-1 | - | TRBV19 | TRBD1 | CASRSWAGGGSEAFF | TGTGCCAGTAGATCTTGGGCAGGGGGAGGTTCTGAAGCTTTCTTT
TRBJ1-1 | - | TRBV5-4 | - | CASSRTENTEAFF | TGTGCCAGCAGCAGAACAGAGAACACTGAAGCTTTCTTT
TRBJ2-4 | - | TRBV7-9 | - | CASSFGGLAKNIQYF | TGTGCCAGCAGCTTCGGGGGTCTAGCCAAAAACATTCAGTACTTC
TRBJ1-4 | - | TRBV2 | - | CASSDGLLGEKLFF | TGTGCCAGCAGTGACGGGTTGTTAGGTGAAAAACTGTTTTTT
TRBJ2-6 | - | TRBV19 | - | CASSIVLTGANVLTF | TGTGCCAGTAGTATCGTGCTAACCGGGGCCAACGTCCTGACTTTC
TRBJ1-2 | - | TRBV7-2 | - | CASSLNRDGYTF | TGTGCCAGCAGCTTAAACAGGGACGGCTACACCTTC
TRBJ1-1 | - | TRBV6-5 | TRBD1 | CASSAHSQGRTEAFF | TGTGCCAGCAGTGCCCATTCACAGGGGAGAACTGAAGCTTTCTTT
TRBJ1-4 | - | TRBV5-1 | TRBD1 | CASSSSRDSFEKLFF | TGCGCCAGCAGCTCGTCCCGGGACAGTTTTGAAAAACTGTTTTTT
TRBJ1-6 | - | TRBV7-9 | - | CSSSLVGASNSPLHF | TGTTCCAGCAGCTTAGTGGGAGCGTCGAATTCACCCCTCCACTTT